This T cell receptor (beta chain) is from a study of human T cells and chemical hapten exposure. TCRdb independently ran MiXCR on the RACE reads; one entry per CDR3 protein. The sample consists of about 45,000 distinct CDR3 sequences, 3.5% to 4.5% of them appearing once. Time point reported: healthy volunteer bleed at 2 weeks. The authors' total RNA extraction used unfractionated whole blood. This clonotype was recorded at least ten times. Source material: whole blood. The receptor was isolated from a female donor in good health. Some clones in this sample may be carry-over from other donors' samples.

The CDR3: CASRELAKNIQYF. The CDR3 DNA follows: TGTGCCAGCAGGGAGCTAGCCAAAAACATTCAGTACTTC. The chain has TRBV6-6 and TRBJ2-4; D remains ambiguous. Germline V gives CDR1 MNHNY, CDR2 SVGAGI (reference sequence). CDR3 length: 13 amino acids. With 6 bases removed from V and 0 bases from J, the gap between germline ends came to 6 bases.